A single sample gave rise to the 24 T cell receptor beta chains below, sequenced in a study of blood T cell repertoires in COVID-19. Sequencing used immunoSEQ multiplex PCR; TCRdb keeps in-frame clones, though not all of them. Found here are approximately 220,000 clones, roughly 80% of them singletons; the top ten hold around 5.5%. Sample: peripheral blood. Receptors were obtained from an older woman who had recovered from COVID-19.

The chain combines TRBV30 with TRBJ2-2, with 8 nucleotides matching TRBD1. There are 13 residues in the CDR3. Trimming cost V 7 bases and J 0 bases; bases outside gene matches: 1. Germline CDR1 and CDR2: GTSNPN and SVGIG (reference sequence). CDR3 nucleotides: TGTGCCTTGGACAGGGCGAACACCGGGGAGCTGTTTTTT. Translated: CALDRANTGELFF.

This chain uses TRBV19 with TRBJ2-3; 7 bases align to TRBD2. The J segment lost 3 bases and the V segment lost 8 bases, leaving 8 bases of the junction unmatched. In germline, CDR1 is LNHDA, CDR2 SQIVND (reference sequence). This CDR3 spans 14 amino acids. The CDR3 coding sequence is TGTGCCAGTGGGGAGGGACCTTGGACAGATACGCAGTATTTT. Its translation is CASGEGPWTDTQYF.

The chain has TRBV19 and TRBJ1-6; 8 nucleotides line up with TRBD1. CDR1 and CDR2 from the germline V gene are LNHDA and SQIVND (reference sequence). The CDR3 runs to 15 residues. Trimming at V came to 6 bases and at J to 3 bases, leaving 4 bases not matched to a gene. In nucleotides, the CDR3 is TGTGCCAGTAGGGACAGGGAAGGCTATAATTCACCCCTCCACTTT. It yields the protein CASRDREGYNSPLHF.

In the case of this clone: The junction departs from the called germline gene at one end, perhaps through a read error. The genes are TRBV6-5 and TRBJ1-5; weak D call: TRBD1 (6 bases). Germline V CDR1 and CDR2: MNHEY, SVGAGI. The CDR3 totals 16 residues. The CDR3 DNA reads TGTGCCAGCATTTACGGGGGGGGCTATAGCAATCAGCCCCAGCATTTT. Translated: CASIYGGGYSNQPQHF.

V gene TRBV4-3 combines with J gene TRBJ1-1, with 8 nucleotides matching TRBD1. Germline V gives CDR1 LGHNA, CDR2 YSLEER. The CDR3 sequence is 18 residues long. With V trimmed by 4 bases and J by 0 bases, 13 bases remained unmatched. The CDR3 loop is CASSPWGTGGMVNTEAFF. The CDR3, as DNA: TGCGCCAGCAGCCCCTGGGGGACAGGTGGAATGGTGAACACTGAAGCTTTCTTT.

The chain is built from TRBV7-2 and TRBJ2-7, with D maybe TRBD1 (6 bases). CDR1 is SGHTA and CDR2 is FQGNSA in the germline V gene. CDR3 length: 13 residues. V was cut by 3 bases and J by 3 bases, with 9 bases left in between. The CDR3 reads CASSFSGDYEQYF. The CDR3 DNA is TGTGCCAGCAGCTTTTCAGGGGACTACGAGCAGTACTTC.

The CDR3 loop reads CASSRTSSYEQYF. The DNA for the CDR3 is TGTGCCAGCAGCCGTACTAGCTCCTACGAGCAGTACTTC. The V and J genes are TRBV6-6 and TRBJ2-7; TRBD2 is a possible D gene (5 bases). From germline, CDR1 is MNHNY and CDR2 SVGAGI (reference sequence). With 6 bases removed from V and 0 bases from J, the gap between germline ends came to 9 bases. The CDR3 loop spans 13 amino acids.

The V and J genes are TRBV10-3 and TRBJ1-1; D remains unclear. The CDR3 sequence is 13 residues long. Germline CDR1 is ENHRY and CDR2 is SYGVKD. V was pared by 9 bases and J by 0 bases, with 11 bases between. The CDR3 loop is CAITVEVNTEAFF. CDR3 in DNA: TGTGCCATAACGGTTGAGGTGAACACTGAAGCTTTCTTT.

The chain links TRBV5-6 to TRBJ1-2; 7 bases line up with TRBD1. The CDR3 sequence is 14 residues long. With V trimmed by 0 bases and J by 14 bases, 13 bases remained unmatched. CDR1 and CDR2 from the germline V gene are SGHDT and YYEEEE. The CDR3 loop is CASSLGLGQQLMTF. The CDR3 DNA is TGTGCCAGCAGCTTGGGGCTGGGACAGCAACTTATGACCTTC.

The rearrangement links TRBV3-1 (or the pseudogene TRBV3-2) to TRBJ1-2; 7 bases line up with TRBD1. The CDR3 runs 14 residues. V lost 3 bases to trimming and J lost 6 bases; unmatched junction nucleotides: 7. Germline-derived CDR1 and CDR2 are LGHDT and YNNKEL (reference sequence). The DNA for the CDR3 is TGTGCCAGCAGCCACGAGGGGGCGGTGGATGGCTACACCTTC. It translates to CASSHEGAVDGYTF.

The CDR3 loop reads CASSGPGQSYGYTF. CDR3 coding DNA: TGTGCCAGCAGCGGCCCGGGACAGAGCTATGGCTACACCTTC. V and J are TRBV9 and TRBJ1-2; 7 positions match TRBD1. The trim removed 3 bases at V and 4 bases at J, leaving 6 bases unmatched. The CDR3 has 14 residues. The germline V gene has CDR1 SGDLS and CDR2 YYNGEE.

The chain links TRBV29-1 to TRBJ2-4, with a tentative D call TRBD1 (7 bases). The CDR3 totals 13 residues. The V gene's germline CDR1 is SQVTM and CDR2 ANQGSEA. V was trimmed by 3 bases and J by 6 bases, leaving 12 bases between them. Written as DNA, the CDR3 is TGCAGCGTTGAGGCGCAGGGGGGAAACATTCAGTACTTC. Protein product: CSVEAQGGNIQYF. Full variable domain (missing parts from reference TRBV29-1 and TRBJ2-4): SAVISQKPSRDICQRGTSLTIQCQVDSQVTMMFWYRQQPGQSLTLIATANQGSEATYESGFVIDKFPISRPNLTFSTLTVSNMSPEDSSIYLCSVEAQGGNIQYFGAGTRLSVL.

The chain links TRBV12-3 or TRBV12-4 to TRBJ2-5, with 7 bases lining up with TRBD1. V shed 5 bases and J 2 bases; nucleotides not matched to a gene: 2. CDR3 length equals 13 residues. This CDR3 is CASSPTGQETQYF. Written as DNA, the CDR3 is TGTGCCAGCAGTCCGACAGGGCAAGAGACCCAGTACTTC.

J is TRBJ2-3 and V is TRBV4-1; 8 nucleotides align to TRBD1. The germline CDR1 and CDR2 sequences are MGHRA and YSYEKL. This CDR3 spans 16 amino acids. Losses at the gene ends were 4 bases for V and 0 bases for J; bases not matched to a gene: 6. In DNA, the CDR3 is TGCGCCAGCAGCCTACTGGGACAGGAAAGCACAGATACGCAGTATTTT. Translated, it gives CASSLLGQESTDTQYF.

The rearrangement uses TRBV14 and TRBJ1-2; TRBD1 matches at 7 bases. The V and J ends lost 1 base and 4 bases, in that order; junction bases with no gene match: 3. From germline, CDR1 is SGHDN and CDR2 FVKESK. The CDR3 is 14 residues long. The CDR3 DNA reads as TGTGCCAGCAGCCAAGGACAGGGAGGCTATGGCTACACCTTC. Translation gives CASSQGQGGYGYTF.

V and J are TRBV27 and TRBJ2-3; 11 nucleotides agree with TRBD2. This CDR3 is 19 amino acids long. After removal of 3 bases from V and 0 bases from J, the junction contained 11 bases not matched to a gene. The V gene's germline CDR1 is MNHEY and CDR2 SMNVEV (reference sequence). In DNA, the CDR3 is TGTGCCAGCAGTTTGGTTAGCGGGGGGGCCTTGGGCAGCACAGATACGCAGTATTTT. Translated: CASSLVSGGALGSTDTQYF.

This chain links TRBV27 with TRBJ1-2; 8 nucleotides align to TRBD1. The CDR3 is 14 residues long. Germline CDR1 MNHEY, CDR2 SMNVEV (reference sequence). With 3 bases clipped from V and 4 bases from J, the junction kept 4 bases outside the gene matches. The CDR3 reads CASSLAGGLYGYTF. As DNA, the CDR3 is TGTGCCAGCAGTTTGGCAGGGGGCCTCTATGGCTACACCTTC.

V gene TRBV7-2 combines with J gene TRBJ2-3, with 10 positions matching TRBD2. V lost 1 base and J lost 4; bases outside the gene matches: 11. This CDR3 is 18 amino acids long. CDR1 SGHTA and CDR2 FQGNSA come from the germline V gene. CDR3 DNA: TGTGCCAGCAGCTTAGGGGGGGGGAGCGGGGGGGCGCCAGATACGCAGTATTTT. Protein: CASSLGGGSGGAPDTQYF.

The V gene is TRBV7-2, the J gene TRBJ2-6; TRBD2 might be the D (5 bases). This CDR3 contains 16 residues. In germline, CDR1 is SGHTA, CDR2 FQGNSA. The V end was cut by 3 bases, the J end by 0 bases, with 9 bases between. The CDR3 loop reads CASSLNSGSGANVLTF. For the CDR3, the DNA is TGTGCCAGCAGCTTGAACAGCGGCTCTGGGGCCAACGTCCTGACTTTC.

This rearrangement joins TRBV7-9 to TRBJ1-4, with 7 bases lining up with TRBD1. The CDR3 consists of 14 residues. After removal of 3 bases from V and 8 bases from J, the junction contained 6 bases not matched to a gene. Germline V gives CDR1 SEHNR, CDR2 FQNEAQ (reference sequence). The CDR3 protein is CASSLRGLGEKLFF. The CDR3 coding sequence is TGTGCCAGCAGCTTGAGGGGGCTGGGAGAAAAACTGTTTTTT.

The genes are TRBV5-1 and TRBJ2-7; TRBD2 agrees at 8 bases. The CDR3 loop spans 15 amino acids. V lost 1 base, J lost 2 bases, and 5 bases stayed unmatched. Per the germline V gene, CDR1 is SGHRS and CDR2 is YFSETQ. CDR3 DNA sequence: TGCGCCAGCAGCTTGTGGCAGCGGGGGCCCTACGAGCAGTACTTC. The encoded protein is CASSLWQRGPYEQYF.

V gene TRBV4-2 combines with J gene TRBJ1-1; TRBD1 agrees at 9 bases. Germline-derived CDR1 and CDR2 are LGHNA and YNFKEQ. V was clipped by 4 bases and J by 3 bases; unmatched bases: 6. The CDR3 has 15 amino acids. CDR3 in amino acids: CASSLEQGADTEAFF. The CDR3 DNA follows: TGTGCCAGCAGCCTCGAACAGGGGGCGGACACTGAAGCTTTCTTT.

This rearrangement joins TRBV18 to TRBJ2-7; TRBD1 matches 7 bases. Losses at the gene ends were 3 bases for V and 0 bases for J; bases not matched to a gene: 8. The CDR3 extends over 16 amino acids. Per the germline V gene, CDR1 is KGHSH and CDR2 is LQKENI. The CDR3 protein is CASSPAGQALSYEQYF. CDR3 nucleotides: TGTGCCAGCTCACCGGCAGGACAGGCCCTCTCCTACGAGCAGTACTTC. Combining the CDR3 with reference TRBV18 and TRBJ2-7 gives the whole variable domain NAGVMQNPRHLVRRRGQEARLRCSPMKGHSHVYWYRQLPEEGLKFMVYLQKENIIDESGMPKERFSAEFPKEGPSILRIQQVVRGDSAAYFCASSPAGQALSYEQYFGPGTRLTVT.

This clone showed up just once. The gene calls are TRBV12-5 and TRBJ2-1; D uncertain. The germline gives CDR1 LGHNT, CDR2 FRNRAP. The V end lost 6 bases, the J end lost 6 bases, and 18 bases lay between the germline ends. This CDR3 contains 15 residues. This chain's CDR3 is CASGAGSYSSNEQFF. Written as DNA, the CDR3 is TGTGCTAGTGGGGCCGGGTCCTACTCATCCAATGAGCAGTTCTTC.